The next 18 T cell receptor beta chains were all read from a single sample in a study of T cells in Graves' hyperthyroidism and ophthalmopathy. Using RNA transcripts as the source, TCR beta CDR3 regions were amplified. The HTBI set primed first-round TCR CDR3 RT-PCR. MiXCR, applied by TCRdb to the multiplex PCR reads, yields one record per CDR3 protein. The data contain roughly 360,000 distinct CDR3 sequences, roughly 14% of them singletons. Sequencing input: blood. The receptors were gathered from a man younger than 45 with Graves' hyperthyroidism that later progressed to Graves' ophthalmopathy.

Ten or more counts support this clonotype. The chain carries TRBV24-1 and TRBJ2-2; D is ambiguous. The germline V gene encodes CDR1 KGHDR and CDR2 SFDVKD. Trimming removed 8 bases at V and 4 bases at J, with 13 bases between. The CDR3 length is 14 residues. The CDR3 region is CATTPGTTTGELFF. CDR3 sequence (DNA): TGTGCCACCACCCCGGGCACGACCACCGGGGAGCTGTTTTTT.

The V gene is TRBV5-1, the J gene TRBJ2-4, with D tentatively TRBD2 (5 bases). The CDR3 covers 15 residues. The V end lost 4 bases, the J end lost 5 bases, and 16 bases lay between the germline ends. Germline V CDR1 and CDR2: SGHRS, YFSETQ. The CDR3 loop is CASSPFPRDQNIQYF. The CDR3 nucleotides are TGCGCCAGCAGCCCCTTTCCCCGGGATCAAAACATTCAGTACTTC. The variable domain in full, completed from reference TRBV5-1 and TRBJ2-4, reads KAGVTQTPRYLIKTRGQQVTLSCSPISGHRSVSWYQQTPGQGLQFLFEYFSETQRNKGNFPGRFSGRQFSNSRSEMNVSTLELGDSALYLCASSPFPRDQNIQYFGAGTRLSVL.

This clonotype was counted many times. This chain links TRBV6-1 with TRBJ2-7; D remains unclear. V shed 7 bases and J shed 1 base, with 8 bases lying between them. This CDR3 is 12 amino acids long. Germline CDR1 MNHNS, CDR2 SASEGT. CDR3 sequence reads: CASNRVSYEQYF. In DNA form, the CDR3 reads TGTGCCAGCAATAGGGTGTCCTACGAGCAGTACTTC.

The rearrangement links TRBV4-1 to TRBJ1-1; no firm D call. This CDR3 spans 15 amino acids. Looked up from germline, CDR1 is MGHRA and CDR2 is YSYEKL. V lost 0 bases, J lost 0 bases, and 8 bases lay in between. The CDR3 DNA reads TGCGCCAGCAGCCAAGAGTTGGCGGTGAACACTGAAGCTTTCTTT. It yields the protein CASSQELAVNTEAFF.

In regard to this clonotype: A much more abundant neighbour one base away suggests this may be a read error. The chain is built from TRBV7-9 and TRBJ2-5; D is uncertain. The V end lost 1 base, the J end lost 5 bases, and 11 bases lay between the germline ends. Germline V lookup: CDR1 SEHNR, CDR2 FQNEAQ (reference sequence). This CDR3 contains 14 residues. CDR3 protein: CASSLVIGYETQYF. The CDR3 DNA follows: TGTGCCAGCAGCTTAGTCATAGGGTACGAGACCCAGTACTTC.

This clonotype has a handful of counts. The chain recombines TRBV7-9 with TRBJ2-2; no clear D. The CDR3 loop spans 15 amino acids. The V end lost 3 bases, the J end lost 4 bases, and 12 bases lay between the germline ends. Germline loops: CDR1 SEHNR, CDR2 FQNEAQ (reference sequence). CDR3 DNA: TGTGCCAGCAGCTTCTCGAGGCCGTCCACCGGGGAGCTGTTTTTT. Protein sequence: CASSFSRPSTGELFF. Using reference TRBV7-9 and TRBJ2-2 for the parts outside the CDR3, the full variable domain is DTGVSQNPRHKITKRGQNVTFRCDPISEHNRLYWYRQTLGQGPEFLTYFQNEAQLEKSRLLSDRFSAERPKGSFSTLEIQRTEQGDSAMYLCASSFSRPSTGELFFGEGSRLTVL.

This clonotype was detected many times. The chain carries TRBV20-1 and TRBJ2-7; TRBD1 matches 10 bases. CDR3 length: 14 residues. Unmatched junction bases numbered 10, after V lost 4 bases and J lost 7 bases. CDR1 and CDR2 (germline): DFQATT, SNEGSKA (reference sequence). The CDR3 region has the DNA TGCAGTGCTACCGGGACAGGGGTAAATTGGGAGCAGTACTTC. It encodes CSATGTGVNWEQYF.

Many counts were recorded for this clonotype. This chain joins TRBV11-3 and TRBJ2-1, with 10 bases lining up with TRBD1. With 5 bases clipped from V and 2 bases from J, the junction kept 6 bases outside the gene matches. The length of the CDR3 is 16 residues. Germline CDR1 is SGHNT and CDR2 is YENEEA. The CDR3 bases are TGTGCCAGCAGCCCAGAAGACAGGGGGCCCTACAATGAGCAGTTCTTC. Translation: CASSPEDRGPYNEQFF.

This chain joins TRBV3-1 and TRBJ1-5, with 7 bases lining up with TRBD1. This CDR3 comprises 14 residues. V dropped 4 bases and J dropped 6; count of bases not matched to a gene: 6. Germline CDR1 and CDR2: LGHDT and YNNKEL (reference sequence). The CDR3 DNA reads as TGTGCCAGCAGCCCGAGGACAGGCCGTCAGCCCCAGCATTTT. As protein: CASSPRTGRQPQHF.

This clonotype was seen many times. The chain couples TRBV9 to TRBJ1-1; D is undetermined. Germline values: CDR1 SGDLS, CDR2 YYNGEE. The CDR3 consists of 15 residues. Trimming pared 4 bases from V and 0 bases from J, leaving 13 bases between. CDR3 loop: CASSPTNSLNTEAFF. CDR3 nucleotides: TGTGCCAGCAGCCCTACAAATTCTTTGAACACTGAAGCTTTCTTT.

This clonotype was recorded many times. The V gene is TRBV28, the J gene TRBJ1-2; 7 nucleotides line up with TRBD1. This CDR3 contains 14 residues. Germline trimming cut 6 bases from V and 5 bases from J; bases unmatched to any gene: 9. Germline V gene data show CDR1 as MDHEN and CDR2 as SYDVKM. Here the CDR3 DNA reads TGTGCCAGCAGAAGGGGGCGAGAAGAATATGGCTACACCTTC. Translation gives CASRRGREEYGYTF.

This clonotype was seen ten or more times. The chain carries TRBV28 and TRBJ1-2, with D possibly being TRBD1 (6 bases). The CDR3 has 13 residues. Germline CDR1 and CDR2: MDHEN and SYDVKM. The germline V and J ends were trimmed by 5 bases and 7 bases, with 14 bases remaining between them. The CDR3 bases are TGTGCCAGCAGTACGGCAAGGGGGATTGGCTACACCTTC. Its protein product is CASSTARGIGYTF.

This sequence joins TRBV4-2 and TRBJ2-5; TRBD1 agrees at 8 bases. Germline V CDR1 and CDR2: LGHNA, YNFKEQ. The CDR3 is made up of 16 amino acids. The J segment lost 3 bases and the V segment lost 4 bases, leaving 10 bases of the junction unmatched. The CDR3 here is CASSLLADREKETQYF. DNA for the CDR3: TGTGCCAGCAGCCTCCTTGCGGACAGGGAAAAAGAGACCCAGTACTTC.

This clonotype was recorded a few times. The J gene is TRBJ1-2, the V gene TRBV7-6, with D unresolved. V was shortened by 5 bases and J by 7 bases, with 17 bases between the two germline ends. Germline V CDR1 and CDR2: SGHVS, FNYEAQ. The CDR3 runs to 14 residues. CDR3 loop: CASSPSGISTGYTF. As DNA, the CDR3 is TGTGCCAGCAGCCCTAGTGGGATATCGACTGGCTACACCTTC.

This clonotype was seen ten or more times. J is TRBJ1-1 and V is TRBV11-2, with no clear D. Trimming removed 5 bases at V and 0 bases at J, with 7 bases between. Germline CDR1 reads SGHAT; CDR2 reads FQNNGV. The CDR3 extends over 13 amino acids. CDR3 DNA sequence: TGTGCCAGCAGCCCAACCATGAACACTGAAGCTTTCTTT. It is translated as CASSPTMNTEAFF.

The chain is built from TRBV6-5 and TRBJ1-3; D unresolved. The CDR3 covers 15 residues. Germline CDR1 reads MNHEY; CDR2 reads SVGAGI. Deletions cut 2 bases from V and 0 bases from J, with 8 bases between. In DNA form, the CDR3 reads TGTGCCAGCAGTTACGTATGGGGCTCTGGAAACACCATATATTTT. Translated, it gives CASSYVWGSGNTIYF.

This clonotype turned up a few times. The J gene is TRBJ1-4, the V gene TRBV28; D might be TRBD1 (5 bases). Trimming removed 7 bases from V and 7 bases from J, with 19 bases in between. The V gene's germline CDR1 is MDHEN and CDR2 SYDVKM. The CDR3 spans 15 residues. CDR3 in amino acids: CASIGGGAIGEKLFF. The CDR3 DNA reads TGTGCCAGCATTGGGGGGGGAGCGATAGGTGAAAAACTGTTTTTT.

This clonotype was recorded many times. The chain is built from TRBV20-1 and TRBJ2-3; 14 bases are shared with TRBD2. With V trimmed by 5 bases and J by 0 bases, 10 bases remained unmatched. This CDR3 has 18 amino acids. Germline CDR1 reads DFQATT; CDR2 reads SNEGSKA (reference sequence). In DNA, the CDR3 is TGCAGTGCTCGAACCCCGGGACTAGCGGGAGTCAGCACAGATACGCAGTATTTT. Translation: CSARTPGLAGVSTDTQYF.